The 2 T cell receptor beta chains listed next were all sequenced from one sample in a study of T cells expressing NK-cell markers. TCRdb re-called the 5' RACE reads and gives one entry per CDR3 protein, without DNA. The record lists a few hundred thousand distinct CDR3 sequences, of which the ten most abundant hold less than 4.5%. Sequenced sample: blood T cells: a sorted CD56 or NKG2C T cell subset, CD4+ or CD8+ T cells, or bulk PBMC T cells (not recorded which). These receptors were taken from a man younger than 30 in good health.

The J gene is TRBJ2-1, the V gene TRBV12-3 or TRBV12-4; TCRdb selects TRBD2, and the lack of DNA leaves this call unchecked. The CDR3 runs to 11 residues. The CDR3 region is CASSFLGTEFF.

The chain recombines TRBV6-1 with TRBJ2-1; TCRdb proposes TRBD2, but this gene call is untestable without DNA. The CDR3 totals 16 residues. Germline V gene lookup returns CDR1 MNHNS and CDR2 SASEGT. The CDR3 loop is CASRHFGTSGSNEQFF.